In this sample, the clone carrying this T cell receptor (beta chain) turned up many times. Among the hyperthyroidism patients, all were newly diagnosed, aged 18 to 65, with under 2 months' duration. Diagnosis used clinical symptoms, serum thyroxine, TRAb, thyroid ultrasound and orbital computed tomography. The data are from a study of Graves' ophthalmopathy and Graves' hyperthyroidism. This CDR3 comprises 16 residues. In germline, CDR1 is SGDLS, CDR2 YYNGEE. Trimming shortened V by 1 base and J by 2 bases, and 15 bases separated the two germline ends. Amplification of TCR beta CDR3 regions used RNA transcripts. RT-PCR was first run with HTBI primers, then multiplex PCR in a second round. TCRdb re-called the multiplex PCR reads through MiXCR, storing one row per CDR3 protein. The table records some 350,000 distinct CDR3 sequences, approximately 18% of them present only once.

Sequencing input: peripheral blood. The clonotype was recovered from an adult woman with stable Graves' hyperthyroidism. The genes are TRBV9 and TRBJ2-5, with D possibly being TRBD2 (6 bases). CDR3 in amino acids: CASSVFGGGDQETQYF. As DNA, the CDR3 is TGTGCCAGCAGCGTATTTGGCGGAGGGGATCAAGAGACCCAGTACTTC.